This T cell receptor (beta chain) was found in a study of blood T cell repertoires in COVID-19. Study as a whole: Samples of COVID-19 (acute and convalescent) were obtained from the United States, Italy and Spain. The cDNA or gDNA used as material had been derived from T cells, B-cell-depleted T cells, or PBMCs.

Per the original methods: Amplification of reference gene primers was used by the study to estimate nucleated cell counts. Measured with immunoSEQ multiplex PCR; TCRdb has only the in-frame clones, and not every one. The V and J calls and clone size are taken from that table; D and trimming were inferred from the DNA. The repertoire holds 200,000 to 250,000 clones, with 88% as singletons. The germline V gene has CDR1 MNHEY and CDR2 SVGAGI. V gave up 8 bases and J gave up 1 base, with 9 bases separating them. This CDR3 region has 13 residues. This clone was seen only once. The receptor was derived from a woman aged 60-70 years with acute or convalescent COVID-19. Sequencing used peripheral blood. The chain combines TRBV6-5 with TRBJ1-5; a weak D match, TRBD1 (5 bases). In DNA form, the CDR3 reads TGTGCCAGCGGCTGGACAAGCAATCAGCCCCAGCATTTT. This gives the protein CASGWTSNQPQHF.